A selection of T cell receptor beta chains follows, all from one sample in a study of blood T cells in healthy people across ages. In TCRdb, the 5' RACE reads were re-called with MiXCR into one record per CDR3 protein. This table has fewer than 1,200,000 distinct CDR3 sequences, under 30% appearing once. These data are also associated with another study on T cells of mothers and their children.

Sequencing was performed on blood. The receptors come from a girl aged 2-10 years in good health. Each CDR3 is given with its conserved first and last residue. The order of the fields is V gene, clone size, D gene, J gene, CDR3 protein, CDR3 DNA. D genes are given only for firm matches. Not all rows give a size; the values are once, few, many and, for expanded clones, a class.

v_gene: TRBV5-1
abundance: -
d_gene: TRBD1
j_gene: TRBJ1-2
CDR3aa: CASSLGQGPPFGGYTF
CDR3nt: TGCGCCAGCAGCTTGGGACAGGGGCCCCCCTTTGGCGGCTACACCTTC

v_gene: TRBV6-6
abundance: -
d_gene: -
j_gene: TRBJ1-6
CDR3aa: CASSYSGDNSPLHF
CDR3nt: TGTGCCAGCAGTTACTCGGGGGATAATTCACCCCTCCACTTT

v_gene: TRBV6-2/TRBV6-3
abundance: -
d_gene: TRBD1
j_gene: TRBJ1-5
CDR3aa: CAISTGTANQPQHF
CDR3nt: TGTGCCATCTCAACCGGGACAGCCAATCAGCCCCAGCATTTT

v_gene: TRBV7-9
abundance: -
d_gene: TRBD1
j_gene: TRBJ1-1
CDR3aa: CASSFAGGLDTEAFF
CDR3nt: TGTGCCAGCAGCTTCGCAGGGGGTCTCGACACTGAAGCTTTCTTT

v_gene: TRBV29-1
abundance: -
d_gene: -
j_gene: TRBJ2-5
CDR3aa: CSLRPILLETQYF
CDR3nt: TGCAGCTTGCGCCCCATCCTCCTAGAGACCCAGTACTTC

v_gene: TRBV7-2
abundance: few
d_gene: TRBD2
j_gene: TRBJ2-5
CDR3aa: CASSLSTGAGQETQYF
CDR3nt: TGTGCCAGCAGCTTGAGCACGGGAGCGGGACAAGAGACCCAGTACTTC

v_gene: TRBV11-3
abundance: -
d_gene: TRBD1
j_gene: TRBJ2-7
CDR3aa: CASSLEGMGQHSYEQYF
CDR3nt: TGTGCCAGCAGCTTAGAGGGGATGGGACAGCATTCCTACGAGCAGTACTTC

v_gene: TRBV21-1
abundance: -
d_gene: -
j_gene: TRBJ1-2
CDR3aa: CASSKKSETSGYTF
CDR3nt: TGTGCCAGCAGCAAAAAGTCGGAGACGAGTGGCTACACCTTC

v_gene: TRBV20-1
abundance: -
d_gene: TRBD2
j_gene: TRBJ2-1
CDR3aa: CSARDLSSGGAEQFF
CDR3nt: TGCAGTGCTAGAGATCTGTCTAGCGGGGGGGCCGAGCAGTTCTTC

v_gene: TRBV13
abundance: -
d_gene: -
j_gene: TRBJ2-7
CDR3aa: CASSFRTDPRFYEQYF
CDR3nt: TGTGCCAGCAGCTTCCGGACAGACCCGCGCTTCTACGAGCAGTACTTC

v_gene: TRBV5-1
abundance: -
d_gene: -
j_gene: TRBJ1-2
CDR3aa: CASSGVQDSLFNYGYTF
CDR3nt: TGCGCCAGCAGCGGAGTCCAGGACAGTCTGTTTAACTATGGCTACACCTTC

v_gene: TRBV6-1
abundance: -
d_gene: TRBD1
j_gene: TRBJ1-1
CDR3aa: CASSERGQGNTEAFF
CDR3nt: TGTGCCAGCAGTGAAAGGGGACAGGGTAACACTGAAGCTTTCTTT

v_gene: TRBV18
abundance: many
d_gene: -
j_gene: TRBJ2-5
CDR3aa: CASSPPVETQYF
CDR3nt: TGTGCCAGCTCACCACCGGTAGAGACCCAGTACTTC

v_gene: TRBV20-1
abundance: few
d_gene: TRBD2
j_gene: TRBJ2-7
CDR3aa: CSARNLAATPTHEQYF
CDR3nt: TGCAGTGCTAGGAATCTAGCGGCCACTCCAACCCACGAGCAGTACTTC

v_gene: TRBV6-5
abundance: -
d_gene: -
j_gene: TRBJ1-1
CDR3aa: CASSYSSGYLTEAFF
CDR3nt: TGTGCCAGCAGTTACTCTAGTGGGTACCTCACTGAAGCTTTCTTT

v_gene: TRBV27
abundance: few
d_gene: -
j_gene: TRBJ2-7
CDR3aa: CASSFTGIGYEQYF
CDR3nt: TGTGCCAGCAGTTTCACAGGGATTGGGTACGAGCAGTACTTC

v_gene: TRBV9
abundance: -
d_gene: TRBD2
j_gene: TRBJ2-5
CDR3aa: CASSAGTNGSRETQYF
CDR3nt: TGTGCCAGCAGCGCCGGGACTAACGGGAGCCGGGAGACCCAGTACTTC

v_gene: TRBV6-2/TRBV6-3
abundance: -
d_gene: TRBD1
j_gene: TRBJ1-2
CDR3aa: CASSGGQVGPYGYTF
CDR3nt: TGTGCCAGCAGTGGGGGACAGGTCGGCCCCTATGGCTACACCTTC

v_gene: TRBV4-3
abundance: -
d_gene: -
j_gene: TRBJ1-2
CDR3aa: CASSQDRGIFYGYTF
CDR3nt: TGCGCCAGCAGCCAAGATAGGGGAATATTCTATGGCTACACCTTC

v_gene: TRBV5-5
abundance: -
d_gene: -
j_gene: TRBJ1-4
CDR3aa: CASSGQLATNEKLFF
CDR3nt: TGTGCCAGCAGCGGACAGCTAGCAACTAATGAAAAACTGTTTTTT

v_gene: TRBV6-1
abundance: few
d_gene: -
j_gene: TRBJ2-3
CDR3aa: CASSVSQDTQYF
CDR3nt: TGTGCCAGCAGTGTTTCCCAAGATACGCAGTATTTT

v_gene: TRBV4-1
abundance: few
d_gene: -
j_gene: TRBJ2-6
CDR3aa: CASSPVDYTGVLGANVLTF
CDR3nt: TGCGCCAGCAGCCCAGTGGACTACACCGGAGTACTTGGGGCCAACGTCCTGACTTTC

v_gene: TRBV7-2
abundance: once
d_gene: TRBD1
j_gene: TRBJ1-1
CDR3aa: CASSQRRGRQAFF
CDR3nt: TGTGCCAGCAGCCAAAGGAGGGGGCGTCAAGCTTTCTTT

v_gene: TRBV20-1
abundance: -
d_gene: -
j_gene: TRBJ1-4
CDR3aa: CSAPGPDEKLFF
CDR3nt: TGCAGTGCTCCGGGGCCAGATGAAAAACTGTTTTTT

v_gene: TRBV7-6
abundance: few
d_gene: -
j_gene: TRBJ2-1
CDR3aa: CASSLGTVDNEQFF
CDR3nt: TGTGCCAGCAGCTTGGGGACGGTTGACAATGAGCAGTTCTTC

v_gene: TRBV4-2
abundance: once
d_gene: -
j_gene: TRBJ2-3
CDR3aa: CASSQRIPGHRYF
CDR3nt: TGTGCCAGCAGCCAAAGGATACCGGGACATCGTTATTTT

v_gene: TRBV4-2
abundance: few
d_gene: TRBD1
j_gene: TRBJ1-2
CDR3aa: CASSHARTGLYGYTF
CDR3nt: TGTGCCAGCAGCCACGCTCGGACAGGGCTTTATGGCTACACCTTC

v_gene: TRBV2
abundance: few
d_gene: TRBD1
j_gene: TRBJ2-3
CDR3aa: CASSGDRVTDTQYF
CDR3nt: TGTGCCAGCAGTGGAGACAGGGTCACAGATACGCAGTATTTT

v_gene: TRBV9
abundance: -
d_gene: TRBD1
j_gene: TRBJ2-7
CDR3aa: CASSAADRPYEQYF
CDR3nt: TGTGCCAGCAGCGCCGCGGACAGGCCCTACGAGCAGTACTTC

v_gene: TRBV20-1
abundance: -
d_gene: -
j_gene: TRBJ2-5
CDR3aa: CSARGPLEGVTQYF
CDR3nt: TGCAGTGCTAGAGGTCCCTTAGAAGGCGTGACCCAGTACTTC

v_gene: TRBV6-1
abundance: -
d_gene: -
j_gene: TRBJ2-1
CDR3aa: CASSDGLHNEQFF
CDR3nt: TGTGCCAGCAGTGATGGACTGCACAATGAGCAGTTCTTC

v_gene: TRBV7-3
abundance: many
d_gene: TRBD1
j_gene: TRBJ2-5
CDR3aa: CASSLYRGETQYF
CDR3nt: TGTGCCAGCAGCTTATACAGGGGAGAGACCCAGTACTTC

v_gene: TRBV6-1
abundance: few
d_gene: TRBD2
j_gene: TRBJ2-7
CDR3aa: CASSTRTSGYYEQYF
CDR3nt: TGTGCCAGCAGTACCCGGACTAGCGGCTATTACGAGCAGTACTTC

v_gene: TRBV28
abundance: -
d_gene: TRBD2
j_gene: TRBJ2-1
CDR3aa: CASTPLAGGVSYNEQFF
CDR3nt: TGTGCCAGCACTCCCCTAGCGGGAGGGGTATCCTACAATGAGCAGTTCTTC

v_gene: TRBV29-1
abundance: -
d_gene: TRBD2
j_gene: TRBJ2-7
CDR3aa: CSVEDGGEKAYEQYF
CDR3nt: TGCAGCGTTGAAGATGGGGGGGAGAAGGCCTACGAGCAGTACTTC

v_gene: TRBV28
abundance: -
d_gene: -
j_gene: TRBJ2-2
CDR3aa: CATGANTGELFF
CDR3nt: TGTGCCACAGGGGCGAACACCGGGGAGCTGTTTTTT

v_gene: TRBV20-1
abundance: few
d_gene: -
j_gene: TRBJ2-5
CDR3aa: CSARDWQGDYKEETQYF
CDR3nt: TGCAGTGCTAGAGATTGGCAGGGTGACTACAAGGAAGAGACCCAGTACTTC

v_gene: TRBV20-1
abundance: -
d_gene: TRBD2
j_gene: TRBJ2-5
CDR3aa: CSARASGSRNLETQYF
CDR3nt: TGCAGTGCTAGGGCTAGCGGGAGTCGGAATCTGGAGACCCAGTACTTC

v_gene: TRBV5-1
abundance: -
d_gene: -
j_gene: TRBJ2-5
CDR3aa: CASSLAPLVETQYF
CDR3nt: TGCGCCAGCAGCTTGGCCCCTTTAGTCGAGACCCAGTACTTC

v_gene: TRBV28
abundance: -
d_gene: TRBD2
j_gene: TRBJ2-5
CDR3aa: CASTLTSGILQTQYF
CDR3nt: TGTGCCAGCACCCTGACTAGCGGGATCTTACAGACCCAGTACTTC

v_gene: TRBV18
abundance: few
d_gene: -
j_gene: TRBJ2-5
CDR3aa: CASSRSGRNQETQYF
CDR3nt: TGTGCCAGCTCCCGCTCAGGGCGGAACCAAGAGACCCAGTACTTC

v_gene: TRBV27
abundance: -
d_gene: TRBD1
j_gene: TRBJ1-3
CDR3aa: CASSPYRFTGEWNTIYF
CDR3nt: TGTGCCAGCAGTCCCTACCGATTTACAGGGGAATGGAACACCATATATTTT

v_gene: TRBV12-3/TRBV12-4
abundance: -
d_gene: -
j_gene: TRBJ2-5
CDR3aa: CASQGRYQETQYF
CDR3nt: TGTGCCAGCCAGGGGAGGTACCAAGAGACCCAGTACTTC

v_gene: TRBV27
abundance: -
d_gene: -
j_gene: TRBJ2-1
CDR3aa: CASSWELVRNEQFF
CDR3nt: TGTGCCAGCAGTTGGGAACTAGTGCGGAATGAGCAGTTCTTC

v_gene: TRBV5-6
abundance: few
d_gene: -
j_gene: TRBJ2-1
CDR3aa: CASSDLGQINEQFF
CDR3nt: TGTGCCAGCAGCGATTTGGGGCAGATTAATGAGCAGTTCTTC

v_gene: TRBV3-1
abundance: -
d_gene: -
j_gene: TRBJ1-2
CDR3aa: CASSQDPLYGYTF
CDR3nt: TGTGCCAGCAGCCAGGATCCGTTATATGGCTACACCTTC

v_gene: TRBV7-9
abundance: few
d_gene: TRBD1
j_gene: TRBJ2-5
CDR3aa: CASSFLTTGGQETQYF
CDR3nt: TGTGCCAGCAGCTTCCTTACAACAGGGGGACAAGAGACCCAGTACTTC